Listed here are 15 T cell receptor beta chains from one sample, sequenced in a study of long-term antiretroviral therapy in people with HIV. Samples were assayed with immunoSEQ v3.0 at survey level. The repertoire was sequenced with immunoSEQ multiplex PCR; TCRdb's copy has only in-frame clones and lacks some. The sample lists around 30,000 clones; roughly 95% were seen once. The source was unsorted PBMCs, collected approximately 6.8 years after starting antiretroviral therapy. All receptors derive from a man aged 30 to 45 with HIV.

This clone was found a few times. This rearrangement joins TRBV6-6 to TRBJ1-1; 10 bases map to TRBD1. Trimming cost V 6 bases and J 0 bases; bases outside gene matches: 7. The CDR3 consists of 16 residues. Germline loops: CDR1 MNHNY, CDR2 SVGAGI (reference sequence). The CDR3 protein is CASSLPGTGVNTEAFF. For the CDR3, the DNA is TGTGCCAGCAGCCTCCCCGGGACAGGGGTGAACACTGAAGCTTTCTTT.

The chain recombines TRBV27 with TRBJ1-1; D not certain. The CDR3 consists of 10 residues. Per the germline V gene, CDR1 is MNHEY and CDR2 is SMNVEV (reference sequence). Trimming pared 6 bases from V and 7 bases from J, leaving 6 bases between. The DNA for the CDR3 is TGTGCCAGCAGGGGCGTTGAAGCTTTCTTT. Its protein is CASRGVEAFF.

The CDR3 sequence: CASSPTGQTEQFF. For the CDR3, the DNA is TGTGCCAGCAGCCCCACAGGGCAAACTGAGCAGTTCTTC. The chain couples TRBV27 to TRBJ2-1; D is possibly TRBD1 (6 bases). The CDR3 loop spans 13 amino acids. Germline loops: CDR1 MNHEY, CDR2 SMNVEV (reference sequence). V was trimmed by 6 bases and J by 9 bases, leaving 15 bases between them.

The gene calls are TRBV11-2 and TRBJ1-1; possible D gene TRBD1, 5 bases. The V and J ends lost 5 bases and 6 bases respectively, with 19 bases between them. This CDR3 has 15 residues. Germline values: CDR1 SGHAT, CDR2 FQNNGV. The CDR3 DNA is TGTGCCAGCAGCACACCGGGACTCCCGAGGGCTGAAGCTTTCTTT. Protein product: CASSTPGLPRAEAFF.

J is TRBJ1-1 and V is TRBV19; D remains unclear. The germline gives CDR1 LNHDA, CDR2 SQIVND (reference sequence). The CDR3 consists of 14 residues. Between the trimmed V and J ends, which lost 8 bases and 2 bases, there was a span of 15 bases. The CDR3, as DNA: TGTGCCAGTTTTATTTCAAGAGGAAACACTGAAGCTTTCTTT. Translation: CASFISRGNTEAFF.

J is TRBJ2-2 and V is TRBV27, with a weak D call TRBD2 (6 bases). The CDR3 length is 18 residues. CDR1 is MNHEY and CDR2 is SMNVEV in the germline V gene (reference sequence). The V gene lost 0 bases and the J gene lost 3 bases, with 17 bases spanning the gap. In nucleotides, the CDR3 is TGTGCCAGCAGTTTATCGGGGGGACCCTCCTATTACACCGGGGAGCTGTTTTTT. Its protein is CASSLSGGPSYYTGELFF.

V and J are TRBV7-3 and TRBJ1-1, with D unresolved. V was pared by 2 bases and J by 0 bases, with 4 bases between. Germline V lookup: CDR1 SGHTA, CDR2 FQGTGA. The CDR3 loop spans 13 amino acids. The CDR3 region has the DNA TGTGCCAGCAGCTTAGTCATGAACACTGAAGCTTTCTTT. Protein: CASSLVMNTEAFF.

The chain links TRBV7-3 to TRBJ2-3, with D possibly being TRBD2 (5 bases). Germline loops: CDR1 SGHTA, CDR2 FQGTGA. V lost 4 bases and J 6 bases, leaving 11 bases between the germline ends. This CDR3 contains 13 residues. As DNA, the CDR3 is TGTGCCAGCAGCTATGGAGGTTTGGATACGCAGTATTTT. Amino acids: CASSYGGLDTQYF.

As for this clone: The sample carries other DNA sequences with the same CDR3. CDR3 residues: CASSLDSSYEQYF. For the CDR3, the DNA is TGTGCCAGCAGCTTAGACAGTTCCTACGAGCAGTACTTC. This sequence joins TRBV7-6 and TRBJ2-7; D unresolved. Trimming pared 1 base from V and 1 base from J, leaving 5 bases between. CDR1 is SGHVS and CDR2 is FNYEAQ in the germline V gene. The CDR3 contains 13 residues.

This chain joins TRBV30 and TRBJ1-2, with unresolved D. V shed 5 bases and J shed 5 bases, with 9 bases lying between them. This CDR3 is 11 amino acids long. Germline values: CDR1 GTSNPN, CDR2 SVGIG (reference sequence). The CDR3 DNA follows: TGTGCCTGGGGGGAAGGGTATGGCTACACCTTC. Translation: CAWGEGYGYTF. The whole variable domain, filled in from reference TRBV30 and TRBJ1-2, reads SQTIHQWPATLVQPVGSPLSLECTVEGTSNPNLYWYRQAAGRGLQLLFYSVGIGQISSEVPQNLSASRPQDRQFILSSKKLLLSDSGFYLCAWGEGYGYTFGSGTRLTVV.

CDR3 residues: CASSFGPTGELFF. The CDR3 DNA reads TGTGCCAGCAGCTTCGGACCCACCGGGGAGCTGTTTTTT. The chain recombines TRBV7-2 with TRBJ2-2; no definite D call. CDR3 length: 13 residues. The V gene lost 3 bases and the J gene lost 4 bases, with 6 bases spanning the gap. Germline-derived CDR1 and CDR2 are SGHTA and FQGNSA.

This chain links TRBV19 with TRBJ2-2; D tentatively fits TRBD1 or TRBD2 (5 bases each). Trimming shortened V by 7 bases and J by 5 bases, and 20 bases separated the two germline ends. Per the germline V gene, CDR1 is LNHDA and CDR2 is SQIVND (reference sequence). The CDR3 extends over 16 amino acids. CDR3 loop: CASKRPGQGATGELFF. For the CDR3, the DNA is TGTGCCAGTAAGCGCCCCGGCCAGGGAGCGACCGGGGAGCTGTTTTTT.

V gene TRBV4-2 combines with J gene TRBJ2-7; D not resolved. CDR1 is LGHNA, CDR2 YNFKEQ, per germline. V lost 0 bases and J lost 6, with 9 bases in between. The CDR3 is 13 amino acids. This CDR3 is CASSQEPSGEQYF. CDR3 bases: TGTGCCAGCAGCCAAGAACCGAGTGGCGAGCAGTACTTC.

The chain links TRBV5-1 to TRBJ2-2; tentative D call: TRBD1 (5 bases). V lost 0 bases and J 7 bases, leaving 10 bases between the germline ends. Germline loops: CDR1 SGHRS, CDR2 YFSETQ. This CDR3 has 14 residues. CDR3 sequence: CASSLAGADGELFF. The CDR3 DNA sequence: TGCGCCAGCAGCTTGGCTGGGGCGGACGGGGAGCTGTTTTTT. The variable domain in full, completed from reference TRBV5-1 and TRBJ2-2, reads KAGVTQTPRYLIKTRGQQVTLSCSPISGHRSVSWYQQTPGQGLQFLFEYFSETQRNKGNFPGRFSGRQFSNSRSEMNVSTLELGDSALYLCASSLAGADGELFFGEGSRLTVL.

The J gene is TRBJ2-7, the V gene TRBV7-9; tentatively, D is TRBD1 or TRBD2 (5 bases each). The V end was cut by 5 bases, the J end by 0 bases, with 11 bases between. The CDR3 extends over 14 amino acids. Germline CDR1 is SEHNR and CDR2 is FQNEAQ (reference sequence). The CDR3 here is CASSHRDGSYEQYF. The CDR3 coding sequence is TGTGCCAGCAGCCACCGGGACGGCTCCTACGAGCAGTACTTC. Using reference TRBV7-9 and TRBJ2-7 for the parts outside the CDR3, the full variable domain is DTGVSQNPRHKITKRGQNVTFRCDPISEHNRLYWYRQTLGQGPEFLTYFQNEAQLEKSRLLSDRFSAERPKGSFSTLEIQRTEQGDSAMYLCASSHRDGSYEQYFGPGTRLTVT.